What follows are 14 T cell receptor beta chains derived from one specimen sequenced in a study of blood T cells in healthy people across ages. The second PCR ran roughly 6 to 11 cycles with a sample-barcoded 5' primer and J-beta primers. One entry per CDR3 protein, called by TCRdb with MiXCR from the 5' RACE reads. Of some 1.6 million distinct CDR3 sequences listed, around 36% are singletons. The sequenced material came from blood. These receptors were taken from a woman aged 30 to 39 in good health.

V usage is TRBV9 and J usage is TRBJ1-2; D is unclear. There are 12 residues in the CDR3. V lost 4 bases to trimming and J lost 8 bases, with 12 bases between them. The V gene's germline CDR1 is SGDLS and CDR2 YYNGEE. CDR3 in amino acids: CASSTTVHGYTF. The CDR3 DNA is TGTGCCAGCAGCACAACAGTCCACGGCTACACCTTC.

In this sample, this clonotype turned up many times. The rearrangement links TRBV29-1 to TRBJ2-5; D possibly corresponds to TRBD1 (5 bases). The germline V gene has CDR1 SQVTM and CDR2 ANQGSEA. Trimming pared 5 bases from V and 0 bases from J, leaving 13 bases between. This CDR3 comprises 14 residues. This CDR3 is CSVLGHTNQETQYF. The CDR3 nucleotides read TGCAGCGTTCTAGGACACACTAACCAAGAGACCCAGTACTTC.

Notes on this clonotype: The final CDR3 position lacks the conserved phenylalanine or tryptophan, pointing to a likely read error. This rearrangement joins TRBV2 to TRBJ1-1; D is unclear. V was trimmed by 4 bases and J by 1 base, leaving 7 bases between them. Germline V gives CDR1 SNHLY, CDR2 FYNNEI. The CDR3 covers 13 residues. The CDR3, as DNA: TGTGCCAGCAGTGGGGCAGAGAACACTGAAGCTTTCTGT. Translating gives CASSGAENTEAFC.

The rearrangement uses TRBV6-1 and TRBJ1-4; unclear D gene. The CDR3 is 18 amino acids. The germline CDR1 and CDR2 sequences are MNHNS and SASEGT. V was trimmed by 5 bases and J by 7 bases, leaving 26 bases between them. The CDR3 sequence is CASSPPLFGVLRSEKLFF. The CDR3 DNA follows: TGTGCCAGCAGTCCTCCCCTATTTGGTGTTTTAAGGAGTGAAAAACTGTTTTTT.

This clonotype was observed a single time. This sequence joins TRBV18 and TRBJ1-2, with TRBD1 matching over 7 bases. There are 16 residues in the CDR3. The germline gives CDR1 KGHSH, CDR2 LQKENI. Trimming cost V 4 bases and J 7 bases; bases outside gene matches: 15. The CDR3 loop reads CASSHPLGQGVGGYTF. CDR3 in DNA: TGTGCCAGCTCACACCCCCTCGGGCAGGGGGTAGGTGGCTACACCTTC.

The gene calls are TRBV6-5 and TRBJ1-2; 9 nucleotides line up with TRBD1. CDR1 MNHEY and CDR2 SVGAGI come from the germline V gene. The junction had 8 bases not matched to a gene; V was cut back by 0 bases and J by 6 bases. The CDR3 has 16 amino acids. The CDR3 coding sequence is TGTGCCAGCAGTTACTCGAAAACAGGGGGCGCGCATGGCTACACCTTC. Protein product: CASSYSKTGGAHGYTF.

The chain has TRBV2 and TRBJ2-1; D uncertain. Germline CDR1 SNHLY, CDR2 FYNNEI. V dropped 7 bases and J dropped 4 bases, with 11 bases sitting between them. The length of the CDR3 is 13 residues. The CDR3 nucleotides read TGTGCCAGCATAACGACGGGTTACAATGAGCAGTTCTTC. This translates into CASITTGYNEQFF.

This clonotype has more than one count but fewer than ten. The chain carries TRBV15 and TRBJ1-5; 7 bases align to TRBD1. The CDR3 totals 15 residues. Per germline, CDR1 LNHNV and CDR2 YYDKDF (reference sequence). V lost 1 base, J lost 6 bases, and 6 bases stayed unmatched. CDR3 sequence (DNA): TGTGCCACCAGCAGAGGAGGGGGCGGAGGTCAGCCCCAGCATTTT. This translates into CATSRGGGGGQPQHF.

This chain joins TRBV5-1 and TRBJ2-1; 12 positions agree with TRBD2. V gave up 0 bases and J gave up 7 bases; unmatched junction bases: 2. Germline V lookup: CDR1 SGHRS, CDR2 YFSETQ. This CDR3 region has 15 residues. In nucleotides, the CDR3 is TGCGCCAGCAGCTTGGGACTAGCGGGAGAGAATGAGCAGTTCTTC. This gives the protein CASSLGLAGENEQFF.

A word on this clonotype: The junction does not match germline at one end; this may be a read error. The rearrangement joins TRBV3-1 to TRBJ1-2; unclear D gene. The length of the CDR3 is 16 residues. Germline V CDR1 and CDR2: LGHDT, YNNKEL (reference sequence). CDR3 in amino acids: CASSQGKGTVNYGCTF. DNA of the CDR3: TGTGCCAGCAGCCAAGGCAAGGGTACCGTTAACTATGGCTGCACCTTC.

This clonotype was recorded many times. The J gene is TRBJ2-5, the V gene TRBV29-1, with TRBD1 identical over 9 bases. V dropped 6 bases and J dropped 3; count of bases not matched to a gene: 14. The V gene's germline CDR1 is SQVTM and CDR2 ANQGSEA. This CDR3 is built from 16 residues. CDR3 DNA sequence: TGCAGCGTCCGCACAGGTGGACGGACAGGGGAAGAGACCCAGTACTTC. Its translation: CSVRTGGRTGEETQYF.

The chain employs TRBV20-1 and TRBJ2-7, with a possible D match to TRBD2 (6 bases). V shed 3 bases and J shed 3 bases, with 12 bases lying between them. Germline loops: CDR1 DFQATT, CDR2 SNEGSKA (reference sequence). This CDR3 contains 13 residues. Here the CDR3 DNA reads TGCAGTGCTAGGGGCGGGACTCACTACGAGCAGTACTTC. This sequence encodes CSARGGTHYEQYF.

The rearrangement links TRBV20-1 to TRBJ1-6, with 8 bases that match TRBD1. The V gene end was trimmed by 6 bases and the J gene end by 5 bases; junction bases not matched to a gene: 9. The CDR3 covers 15 residues. Germline CDR1 is DFQATT and CDR2 is SNEGSKA (reference sequence). The CDR3 region has the DNA TGCAGTGCACAGACAGGGGCGTCTCATAATTCACCCCTCCACTTT. Amino acids: CSAQTGASHNSPLHF.

This clonotype was observed a handful of times. V usage is TRBV11-2 and J usage is TRBJ2-5, with D possibly TRBD2 on 6 matching bases. V was shortened by 5 bases and J by 7 bases, with 11 bases between the two germline ends. The CDR3 length is 12 residues. Looked up from germline, CDR1 is SGHAT and CDR2 is FQNNGV. DNA of the CDR3: TGTGCCAGCAGCCGCCAGGGAGGGACCCAGTACTTC. Amino acid sequence: CASSRQGGTQYF. Filled out from reference TRBV11-2 and TRBJ2-5, the complete variable domain reads EAGVAQSPRYKIIEKRQSVAFWCNPISGHATLYWYQQILGQGPKLLIQFQNNGVVDDSQLPKDRFSAERLKGVDSTLKIQPAKLEDSAVYLCASSRQGGTQYFGPGTRLLVL.